Listed below are T cell receptor beta chains from one sample, sequenced in a study of blood T cell repertoires in COVID-19. TCRdb's table, derived via immunoSEQ multiplex PCR, lists solely in-frame clones and lacks some. The sample holds 50,000 to 75,000 clones, roughly 87% seen once. The sample comprised peripheral blood. The receptors come from an older man in a cohort sampled during active COVID-19. Each CDR3 is given with its conserved first and last residue. The D gene is left open where the match is weak. The size field is filled for only some rows; it gives once, few, many or a size class.

size: NA; V: TRBV4-2; J: TRBJ1-5; D: TRBD1; CDR3: CASSQGTGGYNQPQHF; DNA: TGTGCCAGCAGCCAAGGGACAGGGGGCTACAATCAGCCCCAGCATTTT
size: NA; V: TRBV5-6; J: TRBJ2-5; D: TRBD2; CDR3: CASSFLLAGGFQETQYF; DNA: TGTGCCAGCAGCTTTTTACTAGCGGGGGGCTTCCAAGAGACCCAGTACTTC
size: NA; V: TRBV6-5; J: TRBJ2-7; D: NA; CDR3: CASSPRYSSYEQYF; DNA: TGTGCCAGCAGCCCCAGATATTCCTCCTACGAGCAGTACTTC
size: NA; V: TRBV6-2/TRBV6-3; J: TRBJ1-6; D: TRBD1; CDR3: CASSYLGQGDSPLHF; DNA: TGTGCCAGCAGTTACCTAGGGCAGGGGGATTCACCCCTCCACTTT
size: NA; V: TRBV29-1; J: TRBJ1-1; D: TRBD1; CDR3: CSVLPTGGLAFF; DNA: TGCAGCGTCCTCCCGACAGGGGGTCTAGCTTTCTTT
size: NA; V: TRBV27; J: TRBJ2-7; D: NA; CDR3: CASSLGLGGEQYF; DNA: TGTGCCAGCAGTTTAGGGTTGGGGGGCGAGCAGTACTTC
size: medium-sized; V: TRBV2; J: TRBJ1-5; D: TRBD1; CDR3: CASRQGAYQPQHF; DNA: TGTGCCAGCCGACAGGGGGCCTATCAGCCCCAGCATTTT
size: NA; V: TRBV6-1; J: TRBJ2-7; D: NA; CDR3: CASSEAVGARDLEQYF; DNA: TGTGCCAGCAGTGAAGCGGTCGGGGCGCGGGACCTCGAGCAGTACTTC
size: NA; V: TRBV10-1; J: TRBJ1-1; D: NA; CDR3: CASSDRAGVSAFF; DNA: TGCGCCAGCAGTGACAGGGCAGGGGTTTCGGCTTTCTTT
size: NA; V: TRBV19; J: TRBJ1-6; D: TRBD1; CDR3: CASSSRTGVYNSPLHF; DNA: TGTGCCAGTAGTTCGAGGACAGGAGTGTATAATTCACCCCTCCACTTT
size: NA; V: TRBV6-5; J: TRBJ1-2; D: NA; CDR3: CASSYETGRGYTF; DNA: TGTGCCAGCAGTTACGAGACAGGTCGTGGCTACACCTTC
size: few; V: TRBV19; J: TRBJ1-5; D: TRBD1; CDR3: CASSIIRGVGNQPQHF; DNA: TGTGCCAGTAGTATAATCAGGGGGGTCGGCAATCAGCCCCAGCATTTT
size: NA; V: TRBV7-8; J: TRBJ1-5; D: NA; CDR3: CASSLVTGQLPQHF; DNA: TGTGCCAGCAGCTTAGTAACAGGACAATTGCCCCAGCATTTT
size: NA; V: TRBV5-1; J: TRBJ1-2; D: TRBD1; CDR3: CASSPDRDYGYTF; DNA: TGCGCCAGCAGCCCGGACAGGGACTATGGCTACACCTTC
size: NA; V: TRBV7-9; J: TRBJ2-7; D: TRBD1; CDR3: CASSFTGGEQYF; DNA: TGTGCCAGCAGCTTTACAGGGGGCGAGCAGTACTTC
size: NA; V: TRBV27; J: TRBJ1-2; D: NA; CDR3: CASRSLGGHGYTF; DNA: TGTGCCAGCAGGTCGCTCGGGGGACATGGCTACACCTTC
size: NA; V: TRBV14; J: TRBJ2-1; D: NA; CDR3: CASSQESGWTLYNEQFF; DNA: TGTGCCAGCAGCCAAGAATCGGGTTGGACACTCTACAATGAGCAGTTCTTC
size: once; V: TRBV7-2; J: TRBJ2-3; D: TRBD2; CDR3: CASSLRRGVPSTDTQYF; DNA: TGTGCCAGCAGCTTACGGCGGGGGGTTCCTAGCACAGATACGCAGTATTTT
size: NA; V: TRBV3-1/TRBV3-2; J: TRBJ1-2; D: TRBD1; CDR3: CASSQVKGTGTYGYTF; DNA: TGTGCCAGCAGCCAAGTTAAGGGGACAGGGACTTATGGCTACACCTTC
size: NA; V: TRBV30; J: TRBJ1-5; D: NA; CDR3: CAWSNRDNQPQHF; DNA: TGTGCCTGGAGTAACAGGGACAATCAGCCCCAGCATTTT
size: NA; V: TRBV11-3; J: TRBJ2-3; D: NA; CDR3: CASSLGAVRTDTQYF; DNA: TGTGCCAGCAGCTTAGGGGCAGTCCGCACAGATACGCAGTATTTT
size: NA; V: TRBV4-2; J: TRBJ2-3; D: TRBD2; CDR3: CASSQTTSGRSDTQYF; DNA: TGTGCCAGCAGCCAAACGACTAGCGGGAGATCAGATACGCAGTATTTT
size: few; V: TRBV3-1/TRBV3-2; J: TRBJ1-5; D: NA; CDR3: CASSLGRNQPQHF; DNA: TGTGCCAGCAGCCTTGGGCGCAATCAGCCCCAGCATTTT
size: NA; V: TRBV18; J: TRBJ2-5; D: TRBD1; CDR3: CASSPPGQGKETQYF; DNA: TGTGCCAGCTCACCACCGGGACAGGGGAAAGAGACCCAGTACTTC
size: NA; V: TRBV5-1; J: TRBJ2-3; D: TRBD2; CDR3: CASSLGLADLTDTQYF; DNA: TGCGCCAGCAGCTTGGGCCTAGCGGACCTCACAGATACGCAGTATTTT
size: NA; V: TRBV2; J: TRBJ1-2; D: TRBD1; CDR3: CASSEGQGAWYGYTF; DNA: TGTGCCAGCAGTGAAGGACAGGGGGCTTGGTATGGCTACACCTTC
size: NA; V: TRBV4-1; J: TRBJ1-2; D: NA; CDR3: CASSLTQGTNYGYTF; DNA: TGCGCCAGCAGCCTTACTCAGGGGACTAACTATGGCTACACCTTC
size: few; V: TRBV5-1; J: TRBJ1-2; D: NA; CDR3: CASSPGVTQWDNYGYTF; DNA: TGCGCCAGCAGCCCCGGGGTGACTCAATGGGATAACTATGGCTACACCTTC
size: NA; V: TRBV6-5; J: TRBJ1-1; D: NA; CDR3: CASSYSSGIRAFF; DNA: TGTGCCAGCAGTTACTCCTCCGGGATAAGGGCTTTCTTT
size: NA; V: TRBV13; J: TRBJ1-5; D: NA; CDR3: CASSLRGFGNQPQHF; DNA: TGTGCCAGCAGCCTCAGGGGTTTTGGCAATCAGCCCCAGCATTTT
size: NA; V: TRBV9; J: TRBJ2-3; D: TRBD2; CDR3: CASSTRLAGGQDTQYF; DNA: TGTGCCAGCAGCACAAGACTAGCGGGGGGGCAAGATACGCAGTATTTT
size: once; V: TRBV9; J: TRBJ1-6; D: TRBD1; CDR3: CASSATDRASSPLHF; DNA: TGTGCCAGCAGCGCTACCGACAGGGCATCTTCACCCCTCCACTTT
size: once; V: TRBV6-2/TRBV6-3; J: TRBJ2-7; D: NA; CDR3: CASSYGTYEQYF; DNA: TGTGCCAGCAGTTACGGGACTTACGAGCAGTACTTC
size: NA; V: TRBV4-1; J: TRBJ1-1; D: NA; CDR3: CASSQEAGVATEAFF; DNA: TGCGCCAGCAGCCAAGAGGCCGGGGTTGCGACTGAAGCTTTCTTT
size: NA; V: TRBV30; J: TRBJ2-7; D: NA; CDR3: CAWSVSTYEQYF; DNA: TGTGCCTGGAGTGTGAGCACCTACGAGCAGTACTTC
size: NA; V: TRBV21-1; J: TRBJ1-4; D: NA; CDR3: CASSARDRVPTGEKLFF; DNA: TGTGCCAGCAGCGCCCGGGACAGGGTGCCCACGGGGGAAAAACTGTTTTTT
size: NA; V: TRBV7-7; J: TRBJ2-3; D: TRBD2; CDR3: CASSSLAGGPDTQYF; DNA: TGTGCCAGCAGCTCCCTAGCGGGGGGGCCAGATACGCAGTATTTT
size: NA; V: TRBV7-2; J: TRBJ1-2; D: TRBD1; CDR3: CASSPRQGRDGYTF; DNA: TGTGCCAGCAGCCCGCGACAGGGCAGAGATGGCTACACCTTC
size: NA; V: TRBV27; J: TRBJ1-5; D: TRBD1; CDR3: CASSSGGVGNQPQHF; DNA: TGTGCCAGCAGTTCAGGGGGCGTAGGCAATCAGCCCCAGCATTTT
size: NA; V: TRBV5-4; J: TRBJ1-1; D: TRBD1; CDR3: CASSRSTGVHTEAFF; DNA: TGTGCCAGCAGCAGATCGACAGGGGTACACACTGAAGCTTTCTTT
size: once; V: TRBV15; J: TRBJ2-1; D: TRBD2; CDR3: CATSRDLAGGKYNEQFF; DNA: TGTGCCACCAGCAGAGATCTAGCGGGGGGCAAATACAATGAGCAGTTCTTC
size: NA; V: TRBV2; J: TRBJ2-7; D: NA; CDR3: CASSERGTYEQYF; DNA: TGTGCCAGCAGTGAAAGGGGGACCTACGAGCAGTACTTC
size: NA; V: TRBV3-1/TRBV3-2; J: TRBJ1-5; D: NA; CDR3: CASSNPNQPQHF; DNA: TGTGCCAGCAGCAATCCAAATCAGCCCCAGCATTTT
size: NA; V: TRBV19; J: TRBJ1-5; D: NA; CDR3: CASSLVPGQPQHF; DNA: TGTGCCAGTAGTCTCGTACCGGGTCAGCCCCAGCATTTT
size: NA; V: TRBV18; J: TRBJ1-4; D: NA; CDR3: CASSRSSATNEKLFF; DNA: TGTGCCAGCTCACGTAGCTCCGCAACTAATGAAAAACTGTTTTTT
size: NA; V: TRBV10-3; J: TRBJ1-1; D: TRBD1; CDR3: CAISADRAGGTEAFF; DNA: TGTGCCATCAGTGCCGACAGGGCGGGAGGAACTGAAGCTTTCTTT
size: once; V: TRBV30; J: TRBJ1-5; D: NA; CDR3: CAWSSGGYSNQPQHF; DNA: TGTGCCTGGAGTAGCGGGGGGTATAGCAATCAGCCCCAGCATTTT